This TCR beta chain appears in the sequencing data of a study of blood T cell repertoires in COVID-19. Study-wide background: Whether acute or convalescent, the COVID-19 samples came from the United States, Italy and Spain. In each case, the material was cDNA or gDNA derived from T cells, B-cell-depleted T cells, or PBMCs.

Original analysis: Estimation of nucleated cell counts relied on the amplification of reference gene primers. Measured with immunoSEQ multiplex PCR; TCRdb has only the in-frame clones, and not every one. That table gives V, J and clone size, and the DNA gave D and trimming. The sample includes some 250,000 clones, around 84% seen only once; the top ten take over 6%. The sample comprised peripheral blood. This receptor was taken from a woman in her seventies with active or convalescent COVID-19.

CDR3: CSILIAAESPLHF. For the CDR3, the DNA is TGCAGCATCCTAATAGCGGCGGAATCACCCCTCCACTTT. V usage is TRBV29-1 and J usage is TRBJ1-6; D ambiguous. Trimming removed 8 bases at V and 10 bases at J, with 18 bases between. CDR1 is SQVTM and CDR2 is ANQGSEA in the germline V gene. The CDR3 loop spans 13 amino acids.